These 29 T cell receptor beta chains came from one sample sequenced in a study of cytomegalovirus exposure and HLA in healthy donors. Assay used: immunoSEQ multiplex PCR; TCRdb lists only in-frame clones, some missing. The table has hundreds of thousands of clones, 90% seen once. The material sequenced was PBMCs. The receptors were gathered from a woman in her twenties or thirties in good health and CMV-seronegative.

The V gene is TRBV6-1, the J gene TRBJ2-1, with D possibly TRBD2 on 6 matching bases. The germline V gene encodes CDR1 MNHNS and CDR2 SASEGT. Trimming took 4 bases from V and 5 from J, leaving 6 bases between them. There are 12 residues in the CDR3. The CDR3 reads CASSGGDNEQFF. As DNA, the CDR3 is TGTGCCAGCAGTGGCGGGGACAATGAGCAGTTCTTC.

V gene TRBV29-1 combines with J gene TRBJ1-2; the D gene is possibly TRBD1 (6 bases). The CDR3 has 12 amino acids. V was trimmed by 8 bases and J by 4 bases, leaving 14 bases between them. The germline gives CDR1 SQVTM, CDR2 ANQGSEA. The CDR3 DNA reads TGCAGCTGTGGCGGGGGCGGCTATGGCTACACCTTC. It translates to CSCGGGGYGYTF.

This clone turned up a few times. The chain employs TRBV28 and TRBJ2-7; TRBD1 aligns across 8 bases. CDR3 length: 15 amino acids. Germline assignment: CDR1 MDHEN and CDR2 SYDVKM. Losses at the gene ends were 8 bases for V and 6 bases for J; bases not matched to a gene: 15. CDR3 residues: CASYTRTGWRVEQYF. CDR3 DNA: TGTGCCAGCTACACCAGGACAGGGTGGAGGGTCGAGCAGTACTTC.

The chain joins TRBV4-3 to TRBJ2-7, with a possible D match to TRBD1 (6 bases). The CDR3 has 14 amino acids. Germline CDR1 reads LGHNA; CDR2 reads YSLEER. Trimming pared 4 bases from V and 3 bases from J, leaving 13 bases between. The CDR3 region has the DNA TGCGCCAGCAGCCCAGACCGGGACAACTACGAGCAGTACTTC. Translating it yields CASSPDRDNYEQYF.

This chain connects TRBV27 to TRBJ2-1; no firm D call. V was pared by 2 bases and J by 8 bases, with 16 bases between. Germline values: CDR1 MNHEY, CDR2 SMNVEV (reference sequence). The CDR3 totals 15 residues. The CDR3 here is CASSLRWPRIDEQFF. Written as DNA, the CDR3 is TGTGCCAGCAGTTTAAGGTGGCCCCGGATCGATGAGCAGTTCTTC.

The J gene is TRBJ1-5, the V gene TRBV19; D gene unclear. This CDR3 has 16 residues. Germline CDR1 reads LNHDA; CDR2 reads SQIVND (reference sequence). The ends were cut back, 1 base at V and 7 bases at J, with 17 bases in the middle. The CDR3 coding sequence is TGTGCCAGTAGTATAGTAAGCGGGCCGGGAGGGCAGCCCCAGCATTTT. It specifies CASSIVSGPGGQPQHF.

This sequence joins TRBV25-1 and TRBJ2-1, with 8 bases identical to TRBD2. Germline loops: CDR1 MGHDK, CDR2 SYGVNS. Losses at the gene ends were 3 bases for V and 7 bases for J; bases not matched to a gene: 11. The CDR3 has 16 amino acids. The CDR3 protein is CASSDTGSGSVNEQFF. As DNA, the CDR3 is TGTGCCAGCAGTGATACGGGCAGCGGGAGTGTAAATGAGCAGTTCTTC.

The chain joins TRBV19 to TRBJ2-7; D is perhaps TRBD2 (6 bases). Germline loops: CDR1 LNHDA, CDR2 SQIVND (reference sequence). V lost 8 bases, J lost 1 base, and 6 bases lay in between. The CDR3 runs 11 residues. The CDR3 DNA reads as TGTGCCAGTGGGGGGTCCTACGAGCAGTACTTC. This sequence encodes CASGGSYEQYF.

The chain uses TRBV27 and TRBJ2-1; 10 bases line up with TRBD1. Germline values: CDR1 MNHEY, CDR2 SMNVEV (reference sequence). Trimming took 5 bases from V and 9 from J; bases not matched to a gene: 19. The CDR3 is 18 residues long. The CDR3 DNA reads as TGTGCCAGCAGTCCTACTGCCGGGACAGGGGCATTTAACGGTGAGCAGTTCTTC. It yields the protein CASSPTAGTGAFNGEQFF.

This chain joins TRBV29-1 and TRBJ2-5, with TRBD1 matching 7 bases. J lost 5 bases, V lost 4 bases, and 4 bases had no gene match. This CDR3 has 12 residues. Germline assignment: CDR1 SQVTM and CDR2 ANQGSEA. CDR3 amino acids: CSVAVGGETQYF. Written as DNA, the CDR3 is TGCAGCGTTGCGGTAGGGGGCGAGACCCAGTACTTC.

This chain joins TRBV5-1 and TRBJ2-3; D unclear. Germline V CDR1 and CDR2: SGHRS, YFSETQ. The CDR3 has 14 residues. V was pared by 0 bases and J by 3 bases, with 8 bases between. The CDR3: CASSLEVETDTQYF. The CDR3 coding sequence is TGCGCCAGCAGCTTGGAGGTGGAGACAGATACGCAGTATTTT.

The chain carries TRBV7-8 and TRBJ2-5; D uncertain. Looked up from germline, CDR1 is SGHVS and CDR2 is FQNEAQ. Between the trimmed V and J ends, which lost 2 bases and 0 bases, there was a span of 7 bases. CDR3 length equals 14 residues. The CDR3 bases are TGTGCCAGCAGCTTATACGGGTACCAAGAGACCCAGTACTTC. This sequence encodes CASSLYGYQETQYF.

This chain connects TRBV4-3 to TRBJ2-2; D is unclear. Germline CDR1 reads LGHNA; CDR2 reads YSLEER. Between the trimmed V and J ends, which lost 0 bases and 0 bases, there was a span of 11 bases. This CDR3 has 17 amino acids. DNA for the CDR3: TGCGCCAGCAGCCAAGAACTCCGGTTCGCGAACACCGGGGAGCTGTTTTTT. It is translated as CASSQELRFANTGELFF.

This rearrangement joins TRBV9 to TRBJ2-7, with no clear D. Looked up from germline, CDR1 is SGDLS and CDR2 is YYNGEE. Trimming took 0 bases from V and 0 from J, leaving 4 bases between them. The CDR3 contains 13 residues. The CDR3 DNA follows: TGTGCCAGCAGCGTAGACCCCTCCTACGAGCAGTACTTC. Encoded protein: CASSVDPSYEQYF.

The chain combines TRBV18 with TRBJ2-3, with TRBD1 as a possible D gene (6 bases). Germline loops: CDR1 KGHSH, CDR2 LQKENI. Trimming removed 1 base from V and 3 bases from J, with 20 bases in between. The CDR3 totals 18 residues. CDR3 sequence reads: CASSPRKRGGDPTDTQYF. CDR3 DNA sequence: TGTGCCAGCTCACCACGAAAAAGAGGGGGAGATCCAACAGATACGCAGTATTTT.

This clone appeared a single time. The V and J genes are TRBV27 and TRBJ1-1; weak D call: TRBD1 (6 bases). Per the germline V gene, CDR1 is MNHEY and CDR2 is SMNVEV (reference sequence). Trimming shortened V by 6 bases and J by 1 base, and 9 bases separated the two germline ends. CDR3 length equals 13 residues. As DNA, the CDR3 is TGTGCCAGCAGCCTGGACAGGAACACTGAAGCTTTCTTT. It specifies CASSLDRNTEAFF.

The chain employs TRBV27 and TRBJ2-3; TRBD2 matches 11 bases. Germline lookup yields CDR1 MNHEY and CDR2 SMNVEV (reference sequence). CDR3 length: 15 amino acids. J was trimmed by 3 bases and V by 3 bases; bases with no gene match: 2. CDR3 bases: TGTGCCAGCAGTTTCGGGACTAGCGGAACAGATACGCAGTATTTT. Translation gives CASSFGTSGTDTQYF.

The CDR3 reads CASTGYLHEQYF. CDR3 DNA sequence: TGTGCCAGCACCGGGTACCTCCACGAGCAGTACTTC. The chain combines TRBV5-8 with TRBJ2-7; D not certain. Germline V CDR1 and CDR2: SGHTS, YDEGEE. Trimming removed 6 bases from V and 5 bases from J, with 12 bases in between. This CDR3 spans 12 amino acids.

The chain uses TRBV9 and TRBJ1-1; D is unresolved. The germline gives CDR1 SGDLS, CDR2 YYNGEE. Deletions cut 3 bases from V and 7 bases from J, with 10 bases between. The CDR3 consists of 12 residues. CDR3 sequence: CASSATRDEAFF. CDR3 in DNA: TGTGCCAGCAGCGCCACTCGTGATGAAGCTTTCTTT.

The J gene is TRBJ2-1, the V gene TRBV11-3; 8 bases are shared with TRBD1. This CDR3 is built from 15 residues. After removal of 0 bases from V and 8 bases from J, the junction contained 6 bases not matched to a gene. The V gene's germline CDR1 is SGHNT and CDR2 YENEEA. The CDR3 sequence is CASSLENRGEDEQFF. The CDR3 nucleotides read TGTGCCAGCAGCTTAGAAAACAGGGGGGAGGATGAGCAGTTCTTC.

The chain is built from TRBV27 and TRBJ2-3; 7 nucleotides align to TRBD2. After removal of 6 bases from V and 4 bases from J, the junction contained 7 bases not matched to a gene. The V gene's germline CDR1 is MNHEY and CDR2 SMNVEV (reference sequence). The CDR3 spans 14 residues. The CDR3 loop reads CASSWRERADTQYF. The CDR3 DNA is TGTGCCAGCAGCTGGCGGGAGAGGGCAGATACGCAGTATTTT.

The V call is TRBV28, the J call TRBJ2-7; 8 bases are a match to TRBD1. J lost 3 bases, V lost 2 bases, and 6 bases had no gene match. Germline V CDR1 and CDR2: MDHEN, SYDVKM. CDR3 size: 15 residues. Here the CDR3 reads CASSLEPGTGYEQYF. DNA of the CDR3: TGTGCCAGCAGTTTAGAACCCGGGACAGGCTACGAGCAGTACTTC.

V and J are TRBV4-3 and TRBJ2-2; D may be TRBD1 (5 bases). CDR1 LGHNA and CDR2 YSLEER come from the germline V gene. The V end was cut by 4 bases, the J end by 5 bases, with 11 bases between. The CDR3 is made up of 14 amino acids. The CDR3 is CASSLSRGTGELFF. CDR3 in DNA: TGCGCCAGCAGCCTTAGTAGGGGTACCGGGGAGCTGTTTTTT.

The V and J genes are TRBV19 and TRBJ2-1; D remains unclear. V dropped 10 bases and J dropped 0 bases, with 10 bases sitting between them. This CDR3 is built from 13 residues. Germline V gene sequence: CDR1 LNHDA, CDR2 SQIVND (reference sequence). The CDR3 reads CATGWSSYNEQFF. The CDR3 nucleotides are TGTGCCACCGGGTGGAGCTCCTACAATGAGCAGTTCTTC. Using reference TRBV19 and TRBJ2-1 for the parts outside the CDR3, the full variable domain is DGGITQSPKYLFRKEGQNVTLSCEQNLNHDAMYWYRQDPGQGLRLIYYSQIVNDFQKGDIAEGYSVSREKKESFPLTVTSAQKNPTAFYLCATGWSSYNEQFFGPGTRLTVL.

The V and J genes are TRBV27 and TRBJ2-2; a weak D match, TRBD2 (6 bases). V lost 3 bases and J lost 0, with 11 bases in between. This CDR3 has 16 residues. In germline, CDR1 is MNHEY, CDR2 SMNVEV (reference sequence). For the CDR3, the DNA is TGTGCCAGCAGTTTTGGGGAGGCCCCGAACACCGGGGAGCTGTTTTTT. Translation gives CASSFGEAPNTGELFF.

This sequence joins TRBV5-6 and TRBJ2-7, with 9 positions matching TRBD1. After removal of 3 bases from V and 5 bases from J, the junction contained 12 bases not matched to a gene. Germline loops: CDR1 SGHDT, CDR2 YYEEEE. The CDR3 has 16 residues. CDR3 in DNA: TGTGCCAGCAGCTGGGAAACCGGGACAGGGTATGACGAGCAGTACTTC. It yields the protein CASSWETGTGYDEQYF.

The CDR3 here is CASSILAGPIHEQFF. CDR3 coding DNA: TGTGCCAGTAGTATACTAGCGGGGCCCATACATGAGCAGTTCTTC. The V gene is TRBV19, the J gene TRBJ2-1, with TRBD2 identical over 9 bases. V was clipped by 2 bases and J by 8 bases; unmatched bases: 7. The CDR3 covers 15 residues. The germline V gene has CDR1 LNHDA and CDR2 SQIVND (reference sequence).

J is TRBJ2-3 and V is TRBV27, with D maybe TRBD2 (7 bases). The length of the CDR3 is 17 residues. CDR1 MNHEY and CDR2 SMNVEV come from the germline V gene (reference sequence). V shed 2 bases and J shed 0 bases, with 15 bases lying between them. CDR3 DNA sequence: TGTGCCAGCAGTTTAGGATGGGCGGGGGCTAGCACAGATACGCAGTATTTT. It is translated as CASSLGWAGASTDTQYF.

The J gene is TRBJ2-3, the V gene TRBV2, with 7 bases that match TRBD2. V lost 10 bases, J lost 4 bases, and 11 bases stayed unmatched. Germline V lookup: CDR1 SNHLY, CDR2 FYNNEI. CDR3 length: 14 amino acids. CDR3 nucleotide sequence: TGTGCCATCCTCTGGCGGGAGAAGCCAGATACGCAGTATTTT. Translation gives CAILWREKPDTQYF.